The sequence of this T cell receptor beta chain was determined in a study of OX40 agonist ivuxolimab in advanced cancers. Background on the whole study: Ivuxolimab was an agonistic, fully human IgG2 monoclonal antibody directed against OX40 (CD134), a costimulatory receptor. The paper reports the monotherapy dose-escalation portion (N of about 50 patients) of the phase I ivuxolimab trial. Peripheral TCRbeta sequencing aimed to test whether ivuxolimab altered TCR sequence diversity and caused clonal T-cell expansion. Partial responses occurred in three dose-escalation patients: two with cutaneous melanoma and one with hepatocellular carcinoma. In the dose-escalation cohort, 82.7% of patients were male, and the mean age was about 55 years, with a range of about 20 to 79. Intravenous ivuxolimab was administered to patients every 2 weeks at six dose levels: 0.01, 0.1, 0.3, 1.5, 3 and 10 mg/kg. Of the roughly 51 dose-escalation patients, hepatocellular carcinoma was present in roughly 19, melanoma in some 15, renal cell carcinoma in 9 and head and neck cancer in 9. Patients were allowed to have had prior anti-PD-1, anti-PD-L1 or anti-CTLA-4 therapy, and 40% of the dose-escalation patients had previously received checkpoint inhibitors.

Genomic DNA was isolated from the sorted cells so that the TCRbeta CDR3 region could be sequenced. TCRbeta CDR3 regions were sequenced using the immunoSEQ Assay. The immuneACCESS repertoire file appears here via TCRdb, limited to in-frame rearrangements. These files lack a portion of the clones; in checked studies, under half of the deficit traces to unresolved V genes, and the cause of the others is not known. The sample records roughly 91,000 clones, 70% to 90% of which are singletons. Under 0.8% of the sample is taken by the ten largest. The paper as a whole reports these results and caveats: The antigen specificity of the clonally expanded peripheral T cells was not determined. Low levels of normalized T-cell clonal expansion were also shown by some nonresponding patients. Clonal expansion of both CD4+ and CD8+ blood T cells was observed from baseline to week 6 at doses 0.1 to 3.0 mg/kg. After ivuxolimab, CD8+ T cells had more expanded clones than CD4+ T cells on average. In the 0.1-3.0 mg/kg groups, partial responders had among the lowest normalized peripheral clonal expansion, particularly in CD8+ T cells.

With regard to this clone: Its antigen is unknown. Nothing much larger sits one base from this clone, and base qualities are not available.

The CDR3 holds 17 amino acids from the cysteine to the phenylalanine. Only CDR3 DNA remains: 51 bases, in frame from the first base. The trim is 1 base for V and 5 bases for J, with a gap of 21 bases between the germline ends. For CDR1 and CDR2, the germline V gene lists SGDLS and YYNGEE. Patients with a history of autoimmune disease or receiving systemic immunosuppression were excluded from the trial. Peripheral blood for TCR sequencing was collected from all dose cohorts at baseline, on cycle 4 day 1, and on cycle 7 day 1. The samples were drawn from a first-in-human, open-label, multicenter phase I dose-escalation trial of ivuxolimab. Adults with locally advanced or metastatic melanoma, renal cell carcinoma, hepatocellular carcinoma or head and neck squamous cell carcinoma were enrolled in the trial. CD4+ and CD8+ T cells were sorted separately from peripheral blood before TCR sequencing.

The receptor was derived from an adult with an advanced solid tumor such as melanoma, head and neck, liver or kidney cancer. Sample: CD4+ or CD8+ T cells sorted from blood, taken in a trial of the OX40 agonist ivuxolimab. Recombination connected TRBV9 to TRBJ2-5; the D segment might be TRBD1 or TRBD2, since each matches 7 bases. The nucleotide sequence is given as TGTGCCAGCAGCGTACAAACCAACAGGGGAGGGAGGGAGACCCAGTACTTC. It translates as CASSVQTNRGGRETQYF.